The clone carrying this T cell receptor (beta chain) was counted once. The antigen is not known. Repertoires were generated with immunoSEQ multiplex PCR, while TCRdb's copy carries only in-frame clones and drops some. The sample consists of approximately 45,000 clones, roughly four fifths of them appearing once. These data are taken from a study of radiation and T cells in renal cell carcinoma. Noted time point: baseline pretreatment blood. Treatment given: 15 Gy SBRT to primary tumor, nephrectomy 4 weeks later. Radiation-treated patients gave blood at baseline, week 2 and week 4. Germline V gives CDR1 SQVTM, CDR2 ANQGSEA. The CDR3 length is 15 residues. Trimming removed 4 bases at V and 2 bases at J, with 16 bases between. Whole-study findings and limits: From baseline, blood top tumor clonotypes peaked at 2 weeks post-radiation. Pretreatment tumor biopsies were lacking, so baseline clonotypes are unknown.

The genes are TRBV29-1 and TRBJ2-3; D gene ambiguous. This TCR was sampled from a woman between 70 and 85 years old with renal cell carcinoma. The specimen comprised blood, sampled from a patient whose treatment included radiotherapy and nephrectomy. The CDR3 DNA reads as TGCAGCGTTGGTTTTCCGACGGGCATCACAGATACGCAGTATTTT. Translation: CSVGFPTGITDTQYF.